This TCR beta chain was identified during a study of Graves' ophthalmopathy and Graves' hyperthyroidism. Study results and caveats: Prediction of ophthalmopathy progression reached around 70% sensitivity and nearly 75% specificity.

On this clonotype: Its antigen is unidentified. The junction departs from the called germline gene at one end, perhaps through a read error.

Aged 18 to 65, the patients with hyperthyroidism had under 2 months' duration and were newly diagnosed. No donor had other autoimmune disease, uncontrolled infection, pregnancy or lactation. PBMCs stemmed from over 8 ml of fresh peripheral blood. CDR3 size: 14 residues. Germline CDR1 SGHDN, CDR2 FVKESK. Investigators amplified TCR beta CDR3 regions from RNA transcripts. First-round RT-PCR used HTBI primers; second-round multiplex PCR followed. A single record per CDR3 protein comes from TCRdb applying MiXCR to the multiplex PCR reads. The data contain 600,000 to 650,000 distinct CDR3 sequences, around a fifth of them seen just once; the ten biggest clones take up roughly 7.4%.

This clonotype was obtained from a woman aged 18-29 years with stable Graves' hyperthyroidism. Some clones in this sample may be carry-over from other donors' samples. Sequencing used peripheral blood. J is TRBJ2-7 and V is TRBV14; D is possibly TRBD1 (7 bases). CDR3 residues: CASSNQGGSYELYF. CDR3 bases: TGTGCCAGCAGCAATCAGGGGGGTTCCTACGAGCTGTACTTC.